Listed below are T cell receptor beta chains from one sample, sequenced in a study of T cells in Graves' hyperthyroidism and ophthalmopathy. One entry per CDR3 protein, called by TCRdb with MiXCR from the multiplex PCR reads. The sample records 500,000 to 550,000 distinct CDR3 sequences, 15% to 20% being singletons. Input material: blood. The receptor source for this set is a man aged 40-50 years with Graves' ophthalmopathy. CDR3s include the opening cysteine and the closing phenylalanine or tryptophan. D genes are given only for firm matches. Some rows have no size entry. The others give once, few or many, or a class for an expanded clone.

v_call,j_call,clone_size,d_call,cdr3_length,cdr3_nt,cdr3_aa
TRBV6-5,TRBJ2-7,-,-,15,TGTGCCAGCAGTTATATCGACGGAACAACCTACGAGCAGTACTTC,CASSYIDGTTYEQYF
TRBV7-3,TRBJ2-1,-,TRBD2,15,TGTGCCAGCAGCTTAAGTGCCGGGACTAGGGGTGAGCAGTTCTTC,CASSLSAGTRGEQFF
TRBV11-2,TRBJ2-1,once,TRBD2,16,TGTGCCAGCGGATACCCCCCTACCGGGACTAGCGGGGCCTGGTTCTTC,CASGYPPTGTSGAWFF
TRBV11-2,TRBJ2-7,many,TRBD2,14,TGTGCCAGTCGGGGGCTAGCGGGGCGGTACGAGCAGTACTTC,CASRGLAGRYEQYF
TRBV12-3/TRBV12-4,TRBJ2-5,-,-,14,TGTGCCAGCAGCCCAGAGGGGAGGCAAGAGACCCAGTACTTC,CASSPEGRQETQYF
TRBV3-1,TRBJ2-5,many,-,14,TGTGCCAGCAGCCTCCGGACGGTCCAAGAGACCCAGTACTTC,CASSLRTVQETQYF
TRBV7-8,TRBJ1-5,few,-,13,TGTGCCAGCAGCTTAGACAGGCAGCAGCCCCAGCATTTT,CASSLDRQQPQHF
TRBV5-4,TRBJ2-2,few,-,12,TGTGCCAGCAGCCCCGGTCTCGGGGAGCTGTTTTTT,CASSPGLGELFF
TRBV2,TRBJ2-1,many,TRBD2,18,TGTGCCAGCACCCCAGGCGCTAGCGGGGGGCTACCCTACAATGAGCAGTTCTTC,CASTPGASGGLPYNEQFF
TRBV5-8,TRBJ1-3,-,-,15,TGTGCCAGCAGCTTGAAAGCGTCCGCTGGAAACACCATATATTTT,CASSLKASAGNTIYF
TRBV9,TRBJ1-1,-,-,14,TGTGCCAGCAGCTCGCAGGTTACTCGGACTGAAGCTTTCTTT,CASSSQVTRTEAFF
TRBV27,TRBJ1-3,few,-,14,TGTGCCAGCCGGCCCCAGGGTCCGAGGGGGACCATATATTTT,CASRPQGPRGTIYF
TRBV6-6,TRBJ1-6,-,-,16,TGTGCCAGCAGTTACTCGCACGTCTCCTATAATTCACCCCTCCACTTT,CASSYSHVSYNSPLHF
TRBV5-4,TRBJ1-5,-,-,15,TGTGCCAGCAGCTTGTCGGGGGGGCCCAATCAGCCCCAGCATTTT,CASSLSGGPNQPQHF
TRBV28,TRBJ2-5,many,TRBD2,14,TGTGCCAGCAGTATGACTAGCGCCCAAGAGACCCAGTACTTC,CASSMTSAQETQYF
TRBV2,TRBJ2-3,many,-,14,TGTGCCAGCAGTTGGGGTCTACGCACAGATACGCAGTATTTT,CASSWGLRTDTQYF
TRBV18,TRBJ2-7,-,TRBD2,16,TGTGCCAGCTCACCAGACCCGGGACTAGCGGGACGGGAGCAGTACTTC,CASSPDPGLAGREQYF
TRBV11-2,TRBJ2-1,-,TRBD2,18,TGTGCCAGCAGCCACGGTACCGGGACTAGCGGGAGAGGGCATGAGCAGTTCTTC,CASSHGTGTSGRGHEQFF
TRBV2,TRBJ2-7,many,TRBD1,15,TGTGCCAGCAGCGCACTGGGGACAGGGTTGTACGAGCAGTACTTC,CASSALGTGLYEQYF
TRBV2,TRBJ2-7,many,-,13,TGTGCCAGCAGGCAATACCGTCCCGGGGAGCAGTACTTC,CASRQYRPGEQYF
TRBV30,TRBJ1-2,many,-,13,TGTGCCTGGAGAACCGCGGGCGCCTATGGCTACACCTTC,CAWRTAGAYGYTF
TRBV7-2,TRBJ2-7,many,TRBD2,18,TGTGCCAGCAGCTCTACCGAACTAGCGGGAGGGAGGACCTACGAGCAGTACTTC,CASSSTELAGGRTYEQYF
TRBV30,TRBJ1-2,-,-,17,TGTGCCTGGAGTACCACAAGTGATGGAGGGGGAAACTATGGCTACACCTTC,CAWSTTSDGGGNYGYTF
TRBV27,TRBJ2-1,few,-,16,TGTGCCAGCAGTCCCTCACGGGTAAACTCCTACAATGAGCAGTTCTTC,CASSPSRVNSYNEQFF
TRBV20-1,TRBJ1-1,few,-,16,TGCAGTGCTACCGCCTGGGGCGGTGCCCCTGACACTGAAGCTTTCTTT,CSATAWGGAPDTEAFF
TRBV6-1,TRBJ2-1,few,TRBD2,15,TGTGCCAGCAGCCGACTTCCCCGGGGGGACAATGAGCAGTTCTTC,CASSRLPRGDNEQFF
TRBV2,TRBJ2-5,many,TRBD2,10,TGTGCCAACCTTGGTAGCGGGGCGTACTTC,CANLGSGAYF
TRBV10-2,TRBJ2-2,-,TRBD2,17,TGCGCCAGCAGTGAGACTAGCGGGGGGGTCAACACCGGGGAGCTGTTTTTT,CASSETSGGVNTGELFF
TRBV28,TRBJ2-3,-,-,15,TGTGCCAGCAGTTTGAGGCAATTAGGGGCAGATACGCAGTATTTT,CASSLRQLGADTQYF
TRBV12-3/TRBV12-4,TRBJ1-2,-,-,14,TGTGCCAGCAGTTTAAACCCGGGTGCCTATGGCTACGCCTTC,CASSLNPGAYGYAF
TRBV7-9,TRBJ2-2,-,TRBD2,15,TGTGCCAGCAGCTTGGGAGGGAGCAGTACCGGGGAGCTGTTTTTT,CASSLGGSSTGELFF
TRBV6-1,TRBJ2-1,-,TRBD1,12,TGTGCCAGCAGGGACAGGAAAAATGAGCAGTTCTTC,CASRDRKNEQFF
TRBV18,TRBJ1-3,-,-,17,TGTGCCAGCTCCCGAACAATTGACACATTATCTGGAAACACCATATATTTT,CASSRTIDTLSGNTIYF
TRBV3-1,TRBJ2-3,many,TRBD2,17,TGTGCCAGCAGCCAAGGTCGGGCTAGCGGGGTCACAGATACGCAGTATTTT,CASSQGRASGVTDTQYF
TRBV30,TRBJ1-3,-,-,13,TGTGCCTGGAGGTTATACTCTGGAGACACCATATATTTT,CAWRLYSGDTIYF
TRBV9,TRBJ2-1,-,-,13,TGTGCCAGCAGCGCTATAGGGTCCCGTGAGCAGTTCTTC,CASSAIGSREQFF
TRBV19,TRBJ2-2,-,TRBD2,16,TGTGCCAGTTCTATCAGGGCCGGGACTAGTCCCGGGGAGCTGTTTTTT,CASSIRAGTSPGELFF
TRBV27,TRBJ1-3,few,TRBD1,16,TGTGCCAGCAGTTTAAGCGGGACAGGGGTTGGAAACACCATATATTTT,CASSLSGTGVGNTIYF
TRBV13,TRBJ2-3,-,-,15,TGTGCCAGCAGGGGGGGTCCTAGCGCAACAGATACGCAGTATTTT,CASRGGPSATDTQYF
TRBV20-1,TRBJ2-7,many,-,12,TGCAGTGCTAGAAACCTCTTCTACGAGCAGTACTTC,CSARNLFYEQYF
TRBV11-2,TRBJ2-3,many,-,16,TGTGCCAGCAGCCGTGGGGCCCTTGGTGGCACAGATACGCAGTATTTT,CASSRGALGGTDTQYF
TRBV28,TRBJ1-2,-,-,17,TGTGCCAGCAGTTTATCCCCGGAAGGGGCTCTTCTCTATGGCTACACCTTC,CASSLSPEGALLYGYTF
TRBV19,TRBJ2-5,-,-,16,TGTGCCAGTAGTATAGGGGGGAGACGCACGGGGGAGACCCAGTACTTC,CASSIGGRRTGETQYF
TRBV29-1,TRBJ1-1,-,TRBD1,12,TGCAGCGTTGACGGACAGGGTGTGGAAGCTTTCTTT,CSVDGQGVEAFF
TRBV6-1,TRBJ1-6,-,-,14,TGTGCCAGCAGTGATAATACATTTCGGTCACCCCTCCACTTT,CASSDNTFRSPLHF
TRBV9,TRBJ2-5,many,TRBD2,15,TGTGCCAGCAGCGTAGCTGAGGCTAGCGGAGAGACCCAGTACTTC,CASSVAEASGETQYF
TRBV20-1,TRBJ1-5,many,-,15,TGCAGTGCTAGAGATACGGGTCGGAGCAATCAGCCCCAGCATTTT,CSARDTGRSNQPQHF
TRBV7-8,TRBJ1-3,few,-,16,TGTGCCAGCAGTCCCGTCCACGGGGCTTCTGGAAACACCATATATTTT,CASSPVHGASGNTIYF
TRBV10-3,TRBJ2-2,-,TRBD1,14,TGTGCCATCAGTGAACAGGGGGCCACCGGGGAGCTGTTTTTT,CAISEQGATGELFF
TRBV18,TRBJ2-2,many,-,12,TGTGCCAGCTCACCTACCACCGGGGAGCTGTTTTTT,CASSPTTGELFF
TRBV30,TRBJ1-2,-,-,13,TGTGCCTGGAGTGAGCAGGGAGACTATGGCTACACCTTC,CAWSEQGDYGYTF
TRBV7-2,TRBJ2-1,few,TRBD2,16,TGTGCCAGCAGCTCCCCCAGCGGGACCTCTGGGAATGAGCAGTTCTTC,CASSSPSGTSGNEQFF
TRBV5-1,TRBJ2-1,few,-,17,TGCGCCAGCAGCTTGACTCACCCTGGGAGCTCCTACAATGAGCAGTTCTTC,CASSLTHPGSSYNEQFF
TRBV5-8,TRBJ1-5,-,-,15,TGTGCCACCAATACTCGACAGGCGGGTTCTCAGCCCCAGCATTTT,CATNTRQAGSQPQHF
TRBV5-1,TRBJ1-3,-,-,15,TGCGCCAGCAGCTTGACCGAATCTTGGGGCAACACCATATATTTT,CASSLTESWGNTIYF